Sequencing of this T cell receptor beta chain was carried out in a study of CD8+CD57+ T cells in acquired aplastic anemia. Study details: Across the sorted CD4+ and CD8+ cells, DNA amounts averaged about 3 ug.

Patients chosen for sequencing had shown CD8+CD57+ cell expansion by flow cytometry. Every patient was diagnosed with severe acquired aplastic anemia. At the time of blood sampling, patients had not yet received any therapy. Both TCR beta VDJ combination and CDR3 sequence profiling were carried out. Genomic DNA was the template for this profiling. Via MiXCR, TCRdb re-called the reads, giving one row per CDR3 protein. This sample has under 200,000 distinct CDR3 sequences, with under 55% found just once. This clonotype has ten or more counts. Trimming took off 2 bases at V and 0 bases at J, with 14 bases between the two ends. CDR3 length: 16 amino acids.

Material for sequencing was sorted CD4+, CD8+, or CD8+CD57+ T cells (not recorded which) from PBMCs. J is TRBJ2-7 and V is TRBV12-3 or TRBV12-4; no clear D. This TCR came from a human donor with aplastic anemia. CDR3 in DNA: TGTGCCAGCAGTTTAAATACTGGCGGCAGCTCCTACGAGCAGTACTTC. The encoded protein is CASSLNTGGSSYEQYF.